The entry below describes one T cell receptor (beta chain). This sample is drawn from a study of cytomegalovirus exposure and HLA in healthy donors. Primers: 60 Vbeta forward and 13 Jbeta reverse. Repertoires were generated with immunoSEQ multiplex PCR, while TCRdb's copy carries only in-frame clones and drops some. This sample yields over 150,000 clones, of which approximately 80% are seen a single time; roughly 2.8% belongs to the top ten. Sequences were obtained from PBMCs. The sequence derives from a woman aged 40 to 50 in good health and CMV-seropositive.

The CDR3: CASSQEPRAGNNEQFF. The CDR3 region has the DNA TGTGCCAGCAGCCAAGAGCCCAGGGCAGGGAACAATGAGCAGTTCTTC. This chain links TRBV4-2 with TRBJ2-1, with TRBD1 as a possible D gene (5 bases). The ends were cut back, 0 bases at V and 5 bases at J, with 14 bases in the middle. The germline V gene encodes CDR1 LGHNA and CDR2 YNFKEQ. This CDR3 has 16 amino acids.